This T cell receptor (beta chain) was retrieved from a study of CD8+ T cells in alopecia areata (dated by TCRdb to 2016 to 2019). Study-level background: In both human patients and the C3H/HeJ mouse model, the study applied high-throughput TCRbeta sequencing to look at T cell clonal expansion in alopecia areata. Scalp clonality was compared across normal scalp (n=4), patchy alopecia areata scalp (n=8), and alopecia totalis/universalis scalp (n=8). Human TCRbeta sequencing covered scalp tissue and sorted CD4+ and CD8+ peripheral blood T cells from patchy and totalis/universalis alopecia areata patients and healthy controls. RNA was obtained with the PAXgene miRNA kit for fixed scalp, the miRNeasy kit for PBMCs, and the RNeasy kit for mouse skin. TCRbeta CDR3 regions were amplified by immunoSEQ multiplex PCR with 35 Vbeta forward and 13 Jbeta reverse primers. Overall study results and their limits: Compared with normal scalp, lesional scalp had higher clonality and more expanded CD8+ clones, particularly in alopecia totalis/universalis, a pattern that suggests antigenic drive. TCR sequences shared between patients were less clear than in mice, possibly partly because of HLA diversity in the patient population. Unlike mouse skin, where gammadelta T cells dominate, normal human skin contains resident alphabeta T cells that get sequenced too, which complicates analysis of the scalp TCR repertoire.

Concerning this clone itself: No antigen is known for it. The record has no base qualities; no much larger clone is one base away.

Library generation was performed with the immunoSEQ multiplex PCR assay. RNA was extracted from all samples and reverse transcribed into cDNA as template for TCR sequencing. SuperScript III was used for first-strand cDNA synthesis, primed with a 2:1 mix of oligo-dT and random hexamers. Amplification bias was assessed with a synthetic immune receptor repertoire, and residual bias was removed computationally. As for the original processing: Raw reads were preprocessed to remove errors, and CDR3 was defined by IMGT conventions from the conserved cysteine to phenylalanine. Clonality was computed by normalizing Shannon entropy by log2 of the number of productive unique TCRs and subtracting the result from 1. Scalp TCRbeta sequences were cross-referenced with sorted blood CD4 and CD8 repertoires so that the CD4 or CD8 identity of scalp clones could be inferred. The immuneACCESS repertoire file appears here via TCRdb, limited to in-frame rearrangements. These files lack a portion of the clones; in checked studies, under half of the deficit traces to unresolved V genes, and the cause of the others is not known. That table supplies the V and J calls and clone size; D and trimming were determined from the DNA. The sample includes 30,000 to 45,000 clones, with around 50% observed a single time. The ten top clones hold approximately 1.7% of the sample.

In a handful of patients from the biomarker study, CD4+ cells were sorted further to obtain CD25+CD127- cells. From alopecia areata patients, peripheral blood was collected along with lesional scalp punch biopsies. After PBMCs were isolated by density centrifugation and stained for CD3, CD4 and CD8, a FACSAria was used to sort CD4+ and CD8+ T cells. Alopecia areata patients who were not treated were recruited through a multicenter biomarker study. Including cysteine and phenylalanine, the CDR3 has 18 amino acids. Only CDR3 DNA is held: 54 bases, read in frame from base 1. The TCR originated in a human donor with alopecia areata. Sequenced sample: CD4+ Tregs sorted from blood. Recombination linked TRBV21-1 to TRBJ1-5; the table names TRBD1, a call not compared with the DNA. TRBV21-1 is recorded as a pseudogene. The nucleotide sequence is TGTGCCAGCAGCAACCCTGGGACAAGGGACCCAAGCAATCAGCCCCAGCATTTT. Its amino acids are CASSNPGTRDPSNQPQHF.